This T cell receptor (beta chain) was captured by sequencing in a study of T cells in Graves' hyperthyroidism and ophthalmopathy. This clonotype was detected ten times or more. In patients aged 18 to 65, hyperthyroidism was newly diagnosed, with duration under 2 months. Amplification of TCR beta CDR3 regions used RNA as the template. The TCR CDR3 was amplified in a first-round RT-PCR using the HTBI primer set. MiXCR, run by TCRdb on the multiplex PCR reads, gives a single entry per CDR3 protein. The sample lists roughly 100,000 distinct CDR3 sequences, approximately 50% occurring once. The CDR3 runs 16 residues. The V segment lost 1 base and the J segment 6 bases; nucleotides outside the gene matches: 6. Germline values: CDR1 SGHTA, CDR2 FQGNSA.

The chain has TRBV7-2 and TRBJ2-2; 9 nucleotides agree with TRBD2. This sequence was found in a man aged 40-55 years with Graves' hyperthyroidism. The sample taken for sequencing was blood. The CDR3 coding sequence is TGTGCCAGCAGCTTAGTTACAGCGGGAGGCGCCGGGGAGCTGTTTTTT. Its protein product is CASSLVTAGGAGELFF.